These 30 T cell receptor beta chains were all obtained from the same sample, sequenced in a study of blood T cell repertoires in COVID-19. This table comes from immunoSEQ multiplex PCR, and its TCRdb copy is limited to in-frame clones, with some not included. The table records some 100,000 clones, around four fifths of them present only once. Sequenced sample: peripheral blood. The receptors stem from a man aged 45-65 years with active or convalescent COVID-19.

The rearrangement joins TRBV25-1 to TRBJ1-6, with D unresolved. The V end lost 5 bases, the J end lost 4 bases, and 6 bases lay between the germline ends. The CDR3 has 13 amino acids. CDR1 is MGHDK, CDR2 SYGVNS, per germline. DNA for the CDR3: TGTGCCAGCAGTACGGAGTATAATTCACCCCTCCACTTT. It translates to CASSTEYNSPLHF.

This chain joins TRBV21-1 and TRBJ1-5; no check of the table's D call, TRBD1, against the DNA was made. TRBV21-1 is listed as a pseudogene. This CDR3 contains 14 residues. The CDR3 here is CASSKAGSNQPQHF. CDR3 bases: TGTGCCAGCAGCAAAGCGGGCAGCAATCAGCCCCAGCATTTT.

V gene TRBV5-1 combines with J gene TRBJ2-5; D gene ambiguous. CDR1 and CDR2 from the germline V gene are SGHRS and YFSETQ. V lost 5 bases and J 1 base, leaving 12 bases between the germline ends. This CDR3 is 14 amino acids long. This CDR3 reads CASRKQVPQETQYF. In DNA form, the CDR3 reads TGCGCCAGCAGAAAGCAGGTGCCCCAAGAGACCCAGTACTTC. Full variable domain (remainder filled in from reference TRBV5-1 and TRBJ2-5): KAGVTQTPRYLIKTRGQQVTLSCSPISGHRSVSWYQQTPGQGLQFLFEYFSETQRNKGNFPGRFSGRQFSNSRSEMNVSTLELGDSALYLCASRKQVPQETQYFGPGTRLLVL.

The chain employs TRBV14 and TRBJ2-2; D possibly corresponds to TRBD2 (5 bases). There are 16 residues in the CDR3. Germline CDR1 reads SGHDN; CDR2 reads FVKESK. Between the trimmed V and J ends, which lost 1 base and 6 bases, there was a span of 15 bases. The CDR3 DNA reads as TGTGCCAGCAGCCAAGGCCAGACTACACAAGCCGGGGAGCTGTTTTTT. It specifies CASSQGQTTQAGELFF.

V usage is TRBV5-1 and J usage is TRBJ2-7; TRBD2 aligns across 7 bases. The CDR3 has 14 residues. Losses at the gene ends were 0 bases for V and 6 bases for J; bases not matched to a gene: 6. In germline, CDR1 is SGHRS, CDR2 YFSETQ. The CDR3 sequence is CASSLETGGSEQYF. DNA for the CDR3: TGCGCCAGCAGCTTGGAAACGGGAGGTTCCGAGCAGTACTTC.

The rearrangement links TRBV28 to TRBJ2-1; TRBD2 is a possible D gene (6 bases). V was pared by 1 base and J by 5 bases, with 12 bases between. This CDR3 comprises 15 residues. Looked up from germline, CDR1 is MDHEN and CDR2 is SYDVKM. In DNA form, the CDR3 reads TGTGCCAGCAGTTTATTGGGAGGAGGACACAATGAGCAGTTCTTC. This gives the protein CASSLLGGGHNEQFF.

CDR3 nucleotides: TGTGCCAGCAGCTTAAGTACCGGGACTAGGGAGCAGTTCTTC. Its protein product is CASSLSTGTREQFF. This chain links TRBV7-3 with TRBJ2-1; TRBD2 matches at 8 bases. The V gene end was trimmed by 1 base and the J gene end by 10 bases; junction bases not matched to a gene: 6. From germline, CDR1 is SGHTA and CDR2 FQGTGA. This CDR3 has 14 amino acids.

The chain has TRBV29-1 and TRBJ2-2, with TRBD1 matching 7 bases. Germline assignment: CDR1 SQVTM and CDR2 ANQGSEA. V was pared by 0 bases and J by 1 base, with 5 bases of the junction left unmatched. The CDR3 sequence is 16 residues long. CDR3 nucleotide sequence: TGCAGCGTTGAAGATTGGAGGACAGGGAACACCGGGGAGCTGTTTTTT. Amino acid sequence: CSVEDWRTGNTGELFF.

The rearrangement joins TRBV7-8 to TRBJ2-1; 7 bases are a match to TRBD2. CDR1 and CDR2 from the germline V gene are SGHVS and FQNEAQ. V was clipped by 5 bases and J by 0 bases; unmatched bases: 7. The CDR3 extends over 16 amino acids. The CDR3 DNA follows: TGTGCCAGCAGCCCGATTGGGGGGGGCTCCTACAATGAGCAGTTCTTC. Amino acid sequence: CASSPIGGGSYNEQFF.

V is TRBV29-1 and J is TRBJ1-1; 9 bases line up with TRBD1. After removal of 4 bases from V and 0 bases from J, the junction contained 6 bases not matched to a gene. Germline V lookup: CDR1 SQVTM, CDR2 ANQGSEA. CDR3 length: 15 amino acids. The CDR3 DNA follows: TGCAGCGTTGGTTCCGGGACAGGGATGAACACTGAAGCTTTCTTT. The encoded protein is CSVGSGTGMNTEAFF.

The count of this clone is one. This rearrangement joins TRBV7-9 to TRBJ1-4; no reliable D call. Trimming shortened V by 5 bases and J by 8 bases, and 15 bases separated the two germline ends. Germline V gene sequence: CDR1 SEHNR, CDR2 FQNEAQ (reference sequence). CDR3 size: 14 residues. As DNA, the CDR3 is TGTGCCAGCAGCCTCGGGAGGGTTGGGGAAAAACTGTTTTTT. The encoded protein is CASSLGRVGEKLFF. Filled out from reference TRBV7-9 and TRBJ1-4, the complete variable domain reads DTGVSQNPRHKITKRGQNVTFRCDPISEHNRLYWYRQTLGQGPEFLTYFQNEAQLEKSRLLSDRFSAERPKGSFSTLEIQRTEQGDSAMYLCASSLGRVGEKLFFGSGTQLSVL.

This clone is a singleton in its sample. The chain joins TRBV7-2 to TRBJ1-5; 7 nucleotides match TRBD1. CDR1 SGHTA and CDR2 FQGNSA come from the germline V gene. J gave up 6 bases and V 1 base, and 0 bases lay outside the gene matches. The CDR3 spans 13 residues. The DNA of the CDR3 is TGTGCCAGCAGCTTAGACAGGGGTCAGCCCCAGCATTTT. It translates to CASSLDRGQPQHF.

The chain recombines TRBV3-1 (or the pseudogene TRBV3-2) with TRBJ2-5; 8 bases map to TRBD1. CDR1 LGHDT and CDR2 YNNKEL come from the germline V gene (reference sequence). The CDR3 totals 13 residues. Losses at the gene ends were 10 bases for V and 5 bases for J; bases not matched to a gene: 9. CDR3 bases: TGTGCCACCCGACAGGGGCGGTCGGAGACCCAGTACTTC. It is translated as CATRQGRSETQYF.

The chain recombines TRBV11-2 with TRBJ1-1; possible D gene TRBD1, 6 bases. Germline loops: CDR1 SGHAT, CDR2 FQNNGV. The CDR3 extends over 17 amino acids. Trimming left V 1 base short and J 1 base short, with 16 bases between. The CDR3 DNA is TGTGCCAGCAGCTTAGTTGCCGGGGGGGCAGGGAACACTGAAGCTTTCTTT. As protein: CASSLVAGGAGNTEAFF.

Written as DNA, the CDR3 is TGTGCCAGCAGTGGGGGACAGGGGGTCATGAACACTGAAGCTTTCTTT. Amino acid sequence: CASSGGQGVMNTEAFF. V usage is TRBV6-1 and J usage is TRBJ1-1, with 11 bases that match TRBD1. Germline lookup yields CDR1 MNHNS and CDR2 SASEGT. The CDR3 extends over 16 amino acids. V gave up 4 bases and J gave up 0 bases; unmatched junction bases: 4.

The chain couples TRBV3-1 (or the pseudogene TRBV3-2) to TRBJ1-1, with D possibly TRBD1 on 5 matching bases. The length of the CDR3 is 12 residues. V dropped 2 bases and J dropped 6 bases, with 7 bases sitting between them. The germline V gene has CDR1 LGHDT and CDR2 YNNKEL (reference sequence). CDR3 region: CASSQWGAEAFF. The DNA for the CDR3 is TGTGCCAGCAGCCAATGGGGCGCTGAAGCTTTCTTT.

The chain joins TRBV14 to TRBJ1-1; no clear D. This CDR3 is built from 13 residues. Trimming took 6 bases from V and 1 from J, leaving 9 bases between them. Germline CDR1 and CDR2: SGHDN and FVKESK. CDR3 in amino acids: CASRDRGNTEAFF. As DNA, the CDR3 is TGTGCCAGCAGGGACCGGGGGAACACTGAAGCTTTCTTT.

This clone was seen a few times. The chain links TRBV5-4 to TRBJ2-2; D possibly corresponds to TRBD1 (6 bases). V was pared by 1 base and J by 5 bases, with 9 bases between. In germline, CDR1 is SGHNT, CDR2 YYREEE (reference sequence). The CDR3 sequence is 14 residues long. CDR3 amino acids: CASSLPGVTGELFF. DNA for the CDR3: TGTGCCAGCAGCTTGCCAGGGGTGACCGGGGAGCTGTTTTTT.

The rearrangement links TRBV10-3 to TRBJ2-1; 8 bases align to TRBD2. With 9 bases clipped from V and 3 bases from J, the junction kept 7 bases outside the gene matches. The CDR3 covers 14 residues. Germline V gene sequence: CDR1 ENHRY, CDR2 SYGVKD. The CDR3 DNA sequence: TGTGCCATTAATGCGGGAGGTTACTACAATGAGCAGTTCTTC. It codes for CAINAGGYYNEQFF.

J is TRBJ2-5 and V is TRBV3-1 (or the pseudogene TRBV3-2); 8 nucleotides match TRBD2. The CDR3 is 15 residues long. Losses at the gene ends were 5 bases for V and 4 bases for J; bases not matched to a gene: 9. The germline CDR1 and CDR2 sequences are LGHDT and YNNKEL (reference sequence). The CDR3 loop reads CASSWYTSGAETQYF. The CDR3 nucleotides are TGTGCCAGCAGCTGGTACACTAGCGGCGCAGAGACCCAGTACTTC.

This rearrangement joins TRBV28 to TRBJ1-3; 10 nucleotides match TRBD1. The CDR3 contains 16 residues. Germline V lookup: CDR1 MDHEN, CDR2 SYDVKM. With V trimmed by 5 bases and J by 7 bases, 11 bases remained unmatched. The CDR3 sequence is CASSARDRGVLNTIYF. The CDR3 bases are TGTGCCAGCAGTGCCCGGGACAGGGGAGTGCTGAACACCATATATTTT.

This clone appeared a single time. This chain uses TRBV9 with TRBJ2-3; D unresolved. CDR3 length: 17 residues. CDR1 is SGDLS and CDR2 is YYNGEE in the germline V gene. V dropped 3 bases and J dropped 0 bases, with 17 bases sitting between them. CDR3 residues: CASSARLNSPSTDTQYF. The CDR3 coding sequence is TGTGCCAGCAGCGCCCGACTGAACTCCCCTAGCACAGATACGCAGTATTTT.

This chain connects TRBV28 to TRBJ1-6, with D hard to call. Germline V gene sequence: CDR1 MDHEN, CDR2 SYDVKM. This CDR3 has 12 amino acids. V shed 6 bases and J shed 6 bases, with 6 bases lying between them. The CDR3 region has the DNA TGTGCCAGCAGCCTAATTAATTCACCCCTCCACTTT. Translating gives CASSLINSPLHF.

The V gene is TRBV11-3, the J gene TRBJ2-3, with 8 bases lining up with TRBD2. Germline trimming cut 1 base from V and 1 base from J; bases unmatched to any gene: 1. The CDR3 totals 15 residues. From germline, CDR1 is SGHNT and CDR2 YENEEA. This CDR3 is CASSLVLAGTDTQYF. The CDR3 nucleotides are TGTGCCAGCAGCTTAGTACTAGCGGGCACAGATACGCAGTATTTT.

The genes are TRBV10-2 and TRBJ1-1, with 7 bases identical to TRBD1. CDR3 length: 14 amino acids. CDR1 WSHSY and CDR2 SAAADI come from the germline V gene. Trimming removed 6 bases from V and 1 base from J; junction bases left unmatched: 5. The CDR3 here is CASRRGTENTEAFF. The DNA for the CDR3 is TGCGCCAGCAGAAGAGGGACAGAGAACACTGAAGCTTTCTTT.

The chain recombines TRBV15 with TRBJ2-7, with a tentative D call TRBD2 (5 bases). In germline, CDR1 is LNHNV, CDR2 YYDKDF (reference sequence). The CDR3 contains 14 residues. Trimming shortened V by 1 base and J by 2 bases, and 9 bases separated the two germline ends. In DNA form, the CDR3 reads TGTGCCACCAGCAGAGCGGGAACAGCCTACGAGCAGTACTTC. Protein sequence: CATSRAGTAYEQYF.

V and J are TRBV27 and TRBJ2-7; 9 bases map to TRBD2. The germline CDR1 and CDR2 sequences are MNHEY and SMNVEV (reference sequence). The V gene end was trimmed by 6 bases and the J gene end by 3 bases; junction bases not matched to a gene: 6. The CDR3 spans 14 residues. This chain's CDR3 is CASSEREALYEQYF. In DNA form, the CDR3 reads TGTGCCAGCAGCGAGCGGGAGGCTCTCTACGAGCAGTACTTC.

This chain uses TRBV14 with TRBJ1-1; D is unresolved. This CDR3 region has 15 residues. Looked up from germline, CDR1 is SGHDN and CDR2 is FVKESK. Trimming removed 1 base from V and 6 bases from J, with 15 bases in between. CDR3 coding DNA: TGTGCCAGCAGCCAAGGGGCCAGTAGGTCCCCTGAAGCTTTCTTT. It specifies CASSQGASRSPEAFF. The complete variable domain, with remaining parts taken from reference TRBV14 and TRBJ1-1, reads EAGVTQFPSHSVIEKGQTVTLRCDPISGHDNLYWYRRVMGKEIKFLLHFVKESKQDESGMPNNRFLAERTGGTYSTLKVQPAELEDSGVYFCASSQGASRSPEAFFGQGTRLTVV.

The genes are TRBV3-1 (or the pseudogene TRBV3-2) and TRBJ1-1, with D possibly being TRBD1 (5 bases). In germline, CDR1 is LGHDT, CDR2 YNNKEL (reference sequence). This CDR3 region has 16 residues. Trimming pared 4 bases from V and 3 bases from J, leaving 18 bases between. CDR3 amino acids: CASSPGGTGRDTEAFF. The CDR3 DNA reads TGTGCCAGCAGCCCGGGGGGGACCGGGAGGGACACTGAAGCTTTCTTT.

J is TRBJ2-1 and V is TRBV11-3; the match to TRBD2 covers 7 bases. V trimming: 1 base; J trimming: 8 bases; junction bases outside the gene matches: 11. CDR1 SGHNT and CDR2 YENEEA come from the germline V gene. The CDR3 has 16 residues. For the CDR3, the DNA is TGTGCCAGCAGCTTAGTGGGTGCGGGAGCTTCAGATGAGCAGTTCTTC. Translated, it gives CASSLVGAGASDEQFF.